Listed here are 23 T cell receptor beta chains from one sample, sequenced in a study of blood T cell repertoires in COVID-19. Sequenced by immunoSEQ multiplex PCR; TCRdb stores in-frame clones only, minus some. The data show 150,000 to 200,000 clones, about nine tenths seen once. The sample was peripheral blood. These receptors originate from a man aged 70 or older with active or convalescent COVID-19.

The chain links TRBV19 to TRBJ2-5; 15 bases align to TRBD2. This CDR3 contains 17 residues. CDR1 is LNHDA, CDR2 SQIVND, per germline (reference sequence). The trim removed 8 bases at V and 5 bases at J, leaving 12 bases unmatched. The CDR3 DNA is TGTGCCAGTTCCCTAGGGACTAGCGGGGGGATTGAGGAGACCCAGTACTTC. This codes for CASSLGTSGGIEETQYF.

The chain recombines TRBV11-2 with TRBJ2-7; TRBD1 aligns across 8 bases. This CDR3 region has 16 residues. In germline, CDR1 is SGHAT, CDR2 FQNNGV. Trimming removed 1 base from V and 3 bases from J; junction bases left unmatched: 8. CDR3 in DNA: TGTGCCAGCAGCTTAGGTGGGGCAGGGGGCTTCTACGAGCAGTACTTC. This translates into CASSLGGAGGFYEQYF.

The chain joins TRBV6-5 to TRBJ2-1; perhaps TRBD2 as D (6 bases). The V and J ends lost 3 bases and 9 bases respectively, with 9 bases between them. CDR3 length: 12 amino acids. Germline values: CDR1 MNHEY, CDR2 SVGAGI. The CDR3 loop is CASSYYSGEQFF. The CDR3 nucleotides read TGTGCCAGCAGTTATTATAGCGGTGAGCAGTTCTTC.

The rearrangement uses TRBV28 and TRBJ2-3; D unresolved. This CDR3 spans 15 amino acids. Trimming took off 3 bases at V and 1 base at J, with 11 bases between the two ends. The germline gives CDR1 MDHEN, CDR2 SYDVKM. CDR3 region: CASSFWAPRTDTQYF. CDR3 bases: TGTGCCAGCAGTTTTTGGGCGCCCCGCACAGATACGCAGTATTTT.

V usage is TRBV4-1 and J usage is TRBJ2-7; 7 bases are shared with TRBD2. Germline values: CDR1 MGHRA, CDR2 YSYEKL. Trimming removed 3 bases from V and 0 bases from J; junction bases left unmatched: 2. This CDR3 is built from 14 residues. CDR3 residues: CASSQGGSSYEQYF. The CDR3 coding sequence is TGCGCCAGCAGCCAGGGAGGGTCCTCCTACGAGCAGTACTTC.

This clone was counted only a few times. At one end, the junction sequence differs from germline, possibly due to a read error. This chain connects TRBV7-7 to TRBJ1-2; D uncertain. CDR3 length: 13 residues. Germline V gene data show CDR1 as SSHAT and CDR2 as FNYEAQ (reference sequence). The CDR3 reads CASSQPGGYGYTF. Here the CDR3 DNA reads TGTGCTAGCAGCCAACCGGGTGGCTATGGCTACACCTTC.

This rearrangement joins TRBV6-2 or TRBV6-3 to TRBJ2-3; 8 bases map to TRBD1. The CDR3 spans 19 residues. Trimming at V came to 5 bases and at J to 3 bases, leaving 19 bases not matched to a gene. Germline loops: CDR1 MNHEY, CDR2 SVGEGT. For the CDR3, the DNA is TGTGCCAGCAGTACCTCTCAGCCCCGTGGGGACAGGAGAACAGATACGCAGTATTTT. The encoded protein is CASSTSQPRGDRRTDTQYF.

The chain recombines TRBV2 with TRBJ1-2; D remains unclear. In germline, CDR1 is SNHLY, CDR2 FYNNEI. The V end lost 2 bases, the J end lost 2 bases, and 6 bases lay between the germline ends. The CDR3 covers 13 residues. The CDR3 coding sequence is TGTGCCAGCAGTGAAAGGAGAAACTATGGCTACACCTTC. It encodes CASSERRNYGYTF.

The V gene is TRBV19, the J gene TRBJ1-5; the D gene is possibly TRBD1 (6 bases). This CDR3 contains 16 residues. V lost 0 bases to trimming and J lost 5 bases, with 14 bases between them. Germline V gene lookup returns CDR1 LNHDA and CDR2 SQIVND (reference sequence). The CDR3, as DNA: TGTGCCAGTAGTATAGATCCACAGGGTACAGATCAGCCCCAGCATTTT. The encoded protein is CASSIDPQGTDQPQHF.

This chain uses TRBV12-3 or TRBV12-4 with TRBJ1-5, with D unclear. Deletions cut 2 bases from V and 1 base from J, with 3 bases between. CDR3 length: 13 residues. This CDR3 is CASSLLSNQPQHF. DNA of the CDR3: TGTGCCAGCAGTTTACTGAGCAATCAGCCCCAGCATTTT.

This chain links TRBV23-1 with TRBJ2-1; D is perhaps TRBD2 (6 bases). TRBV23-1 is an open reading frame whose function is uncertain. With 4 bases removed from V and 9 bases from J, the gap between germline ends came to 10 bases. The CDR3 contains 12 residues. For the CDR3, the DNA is TGCGCCAGCAGTCGGGGGGAACCTGAGCAGTTCTTC. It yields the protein CASSRGEPEQFF.

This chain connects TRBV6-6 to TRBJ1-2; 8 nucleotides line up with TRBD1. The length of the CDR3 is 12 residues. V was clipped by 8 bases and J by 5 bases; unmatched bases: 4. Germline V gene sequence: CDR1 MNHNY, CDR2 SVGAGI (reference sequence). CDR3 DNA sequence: TGTGCCAGCCGGACAGGGCCATATGGCTACACCTTC. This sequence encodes CASRTGPYGYTF.

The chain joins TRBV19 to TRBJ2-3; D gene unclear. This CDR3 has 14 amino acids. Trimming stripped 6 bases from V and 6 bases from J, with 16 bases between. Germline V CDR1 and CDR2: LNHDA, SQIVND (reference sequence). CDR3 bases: TGTGCCAGTAGGTCGCCCGGAGTTGTTGATACGCAGTATTTT. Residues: CASRSPGVVDTQYF.

This CDR3 is CASAVMDSYNEQFF. The CDR3 bases are TGCGCCAGCGCGGTGATGGACTCCTACAATGAGCAGTTCTTC. This sequence joins TRBV10-2 and TRBJ2-1; no definite D call. Trimming removed 8 bases at V and 0 bases at J, with 11 bases between. There are 14 residues in the CDR3. Germline-derived CDR1 and CDR2 are WSHSY and SAAADI.

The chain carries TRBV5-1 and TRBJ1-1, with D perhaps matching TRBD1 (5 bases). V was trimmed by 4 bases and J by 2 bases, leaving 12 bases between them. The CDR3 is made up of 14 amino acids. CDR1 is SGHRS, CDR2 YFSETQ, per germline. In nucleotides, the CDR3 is TGCGCCAGCAGCAGCCGGGGGGGAAACACTGAAGCTTTCTTT. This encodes CASSSRGGNTEAFF.

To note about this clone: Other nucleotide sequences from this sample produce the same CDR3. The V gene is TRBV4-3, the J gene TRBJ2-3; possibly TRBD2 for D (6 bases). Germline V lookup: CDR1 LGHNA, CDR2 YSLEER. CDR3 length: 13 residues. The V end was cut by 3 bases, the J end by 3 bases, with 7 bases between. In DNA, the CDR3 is TGCGCCAGCAGCCAGGGGAGGACAGATACGCAGTATTTT. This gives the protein CASSQGRTDTQYF.

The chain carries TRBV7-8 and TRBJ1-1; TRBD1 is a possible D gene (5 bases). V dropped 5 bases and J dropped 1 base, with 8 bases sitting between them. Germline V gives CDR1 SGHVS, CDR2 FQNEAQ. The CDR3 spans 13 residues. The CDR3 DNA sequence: TGTGCCAGCAGCCAAGACAGGAACACTGAAGCTTTCTTT. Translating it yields CASSQDRNTEAFF.

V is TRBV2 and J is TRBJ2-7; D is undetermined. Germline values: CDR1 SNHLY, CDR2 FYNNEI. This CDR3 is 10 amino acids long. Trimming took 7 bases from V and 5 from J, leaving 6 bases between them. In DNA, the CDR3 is TGTGCCAGCACGGTAAACGAGCAGTACTTC. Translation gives CASTVNEQYF.

In nucleotides, the CDR3 is TGTGCCAGCAGTTTAATCGGACTTCAAGAGACCCAGTACTTC. Translation gives CASSLIGLQETQYF. The V gene is TRBV28, the J gene TRBJ2-5; D may be TRBD2 (5 bases). Trimming stripped 2 bases from V and 2 bases from J, with 9 bases between. This CDR3 comprises 14 residues. Per the germline V gene, CDR1 is MDHEN and CDR2 is SYDVKM.

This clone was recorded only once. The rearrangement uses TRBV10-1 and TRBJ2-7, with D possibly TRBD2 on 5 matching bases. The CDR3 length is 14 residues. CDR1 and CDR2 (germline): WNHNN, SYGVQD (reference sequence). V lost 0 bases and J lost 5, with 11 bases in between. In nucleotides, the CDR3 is TGCGCCAGCAGTGAGTCGTTCGGGGTGGACGAGCAGTACTTC. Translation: CASSESFGVDEQYF.

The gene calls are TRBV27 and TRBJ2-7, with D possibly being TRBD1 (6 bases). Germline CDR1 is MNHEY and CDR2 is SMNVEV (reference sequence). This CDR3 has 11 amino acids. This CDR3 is CARDNSYEQYF. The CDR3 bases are TGTGCTCGGGACAACTCCTACGAGCAGTACTTC.

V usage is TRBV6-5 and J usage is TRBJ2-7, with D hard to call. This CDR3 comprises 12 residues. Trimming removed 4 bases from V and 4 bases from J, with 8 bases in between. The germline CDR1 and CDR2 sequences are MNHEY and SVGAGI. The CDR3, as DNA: TGTGCCAGCAGTTCAAGGAGATACGAGCAGTACTTC. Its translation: CASSSRRYEQYF.

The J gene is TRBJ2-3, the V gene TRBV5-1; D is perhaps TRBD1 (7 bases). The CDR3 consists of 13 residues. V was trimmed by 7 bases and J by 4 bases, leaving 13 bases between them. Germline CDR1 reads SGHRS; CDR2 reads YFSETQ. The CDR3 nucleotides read TGCGCCAGCGCTGGAGGGGGCCCAGATACGCAGTATTTT. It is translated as CASAGGGPDTQYF.